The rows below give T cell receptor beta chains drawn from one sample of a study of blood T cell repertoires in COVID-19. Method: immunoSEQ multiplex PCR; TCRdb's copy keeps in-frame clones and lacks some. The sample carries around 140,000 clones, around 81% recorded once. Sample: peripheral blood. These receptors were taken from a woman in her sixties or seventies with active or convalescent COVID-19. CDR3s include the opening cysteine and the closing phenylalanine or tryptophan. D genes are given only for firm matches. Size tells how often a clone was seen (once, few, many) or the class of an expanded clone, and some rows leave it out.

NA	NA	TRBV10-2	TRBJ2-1	CASRVGTYNEQFF	TGCGCCAGCAGGGTCGGGACTTACAATGAGCAGTTCTTC
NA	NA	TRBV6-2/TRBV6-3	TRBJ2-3	CASSTSLSRDPDTQYF	TGTGCCAGCAGTACTTCCCTATCGAGAGATCCAGATACGCAGTATTTT
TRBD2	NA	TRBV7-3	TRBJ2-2	CASSRTGTSGHTGELFF	TGTGCCAGCAGCCGAACCGGGACTAGCGGACACACCGGGGAGCTGTTTTTT
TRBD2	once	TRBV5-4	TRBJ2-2	CASSFRTSGGDGELFF	TGTGCCAGCAGCTTTCGGACTAGCGGGGGTGACGGGGAGCTGTTTTTT
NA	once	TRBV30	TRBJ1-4	CAWTKRVGATNEKLFF	TGTGCCTGGACCAAACGGGTAGGAGCAACTAATGAAAAACTGTTTTTT
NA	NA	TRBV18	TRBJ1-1	CASSPDGGRTEAFF	TGTGCCAGCTCACCTGACGGGGGGCGGACTGAAGCTTTCTTT
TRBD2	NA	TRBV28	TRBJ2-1	CASSLLGGDGGRQAQFF	TGTGCCAGCAGTCTACTGGGGGGGGATGGCGGGAGGCAGGCGCAGTTCTTC
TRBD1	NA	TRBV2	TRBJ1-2	CASRYRGSNYGYTF	TGTGCCAGCAGGTACAGGGGGAGTAACTATGGCTACACCTTC
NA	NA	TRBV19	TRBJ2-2	CASSIGSRGTGELFF	TGTGCCAGTAGCATCGGGAGTCGTGGCACCGGGGAGCTGTTTTTT
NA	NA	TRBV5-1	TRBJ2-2	CASSLGAKEGTGELFF	TGCGCCAGCAGCTTGGGGGCAAAGGAGGGCACCGGGGAGCTGTTTTTT
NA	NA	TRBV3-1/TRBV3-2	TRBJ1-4	CASSRGGSTNEKLFF	TGTGCCAGCAGCCGGGGGGGGTCAACTAATGAAAAACTGTTTTTT
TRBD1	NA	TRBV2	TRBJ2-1	CASRIRDREYNEQFF	TGTGCCAGCAGGATACGGGACAGGGAGTACAATGAGCAGTTCTTC
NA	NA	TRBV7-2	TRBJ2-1	CASSGFVGLGYEQFF	TGTGCCAGCAGCGGTTTTGTGGGACTGGGTTATGAGCAGTTCTTC
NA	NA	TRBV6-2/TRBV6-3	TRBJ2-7	CASSQSEYEQYF	TGTGCCAGCAGCCAGAGTGAGTACGAGCAGTACTTC
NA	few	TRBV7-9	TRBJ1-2	CASSLAVPSGAHGYTF	TGTGCCAGCAGCTTAGCGGTCCCATCAGGGGCGCATGGCTACACCTTC
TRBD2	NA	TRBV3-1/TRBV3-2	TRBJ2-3	CASSRSGGASDTQYF	TGTGCCAGCAGCCGTAGCGGGGGGGCGTCAGATACGCAGTATTTT
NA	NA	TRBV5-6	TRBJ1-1	CASSPNGRGLSPMNTEAFF	TGTGCCAGCAGCCCGAACGGGAGGGGCCTTTCTCCTATGAACACTGAAGCTTTCTTT
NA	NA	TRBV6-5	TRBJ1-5	CASTPGAGDQPQHF	TGTGCCAGCACCCCCGGGGCAGGGGATCAGCCCCAGCATTTT
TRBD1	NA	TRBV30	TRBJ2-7	CAWRVQGAANEQYF	TGTGCCTGGAGAGTACAGGGGGCAGCCAACGAGCAGTACTTC
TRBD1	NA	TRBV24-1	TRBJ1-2	CATSDTDRGFGYTF	TGTGCCACCAGTGATACGGACAGGGGATTCGGCTACACCTTC
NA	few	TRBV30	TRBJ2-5	CAWSVLQTQYF	TGTGCCTGGAGTGTACTCCAGACCCAGTACTTC
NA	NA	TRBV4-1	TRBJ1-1	CASSQDPGRDEAFF	TGCGCCAGCAGCCAAGATCCAGGGAGGGATGAAGCTTTCTTT
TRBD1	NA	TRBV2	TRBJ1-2	CASKGQGEVDGYTF	TGTGCCAGCAAAGGACAGGGGGAGGTGGATGGCTACACCTTC
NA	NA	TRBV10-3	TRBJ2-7	CATSNGGGYEQYF	TGTGCCACCTCTAACGGGGGTGGGTACGAGCAGTACTTC
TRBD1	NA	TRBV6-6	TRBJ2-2	CASRGQGATGELFF	TGTGCCAGCAGAGGACAGGGGGCGACCGGGGAGCTGTTTTTT
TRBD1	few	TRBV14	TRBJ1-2	CASSQVAQGGDGYTF	TGTGCCAGCAGCCAAGTTGCACAGGGGGGGGATGGCTACACCTTC
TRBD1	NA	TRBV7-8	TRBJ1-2	CASSLVGGTGGGYGYTF	TGTGCCAGCAGCTTAGTTGGCGGGACAGGGGGCGGCTATGGCTACACCTTC
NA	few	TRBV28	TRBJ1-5	CASSFSGNQPQHF	TGTGCCAGCAGTTTTTCGGGGAATCAGCCCCAGCATTTT
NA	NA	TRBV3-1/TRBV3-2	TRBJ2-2	CASRGPGSGELFF	TGTGCCAGCAGGGGTCCGGGAAGCGGGGAGCTGTTTTTT
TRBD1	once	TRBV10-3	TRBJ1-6	CAISGGTGVNSPLHF	TGTGCCATCAGTGGGGGGACAGGTGTTAATTCACCCCTCCACTTT
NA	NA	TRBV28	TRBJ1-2	CASSVEGFLGYTF	TGTGCCAGCAGTGTGGAGGGATTTCTCGGCTACACCTTC
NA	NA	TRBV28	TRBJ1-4	CASSLYATNEKLFF	TGTGCCAGCAGTCTGTATGCAACTAATGAAAAACTGTTTTTT
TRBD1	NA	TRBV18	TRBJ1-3	CASETGSSGNTIYF	TGTGCCAGCGAGACAGGGAGCTCTGGAAACACCATATATTTT
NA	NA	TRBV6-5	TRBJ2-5	CASRTPGDAQYF	TGTGCCAGCAGGACCCCCGGGGATGCCCAGTACTTC
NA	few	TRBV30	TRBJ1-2	CAWTGDRGHYGYTF	TGTGCCTGGACAGGGGATAGGGGTCACTATGGCTACACCTTC
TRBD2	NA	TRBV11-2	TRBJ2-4	CASSRGGAKNIQYF	TGTGCCAGCAGCCGCGGGGGGGCCAAAAACATTCAGTACTTC
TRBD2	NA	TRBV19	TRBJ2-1	CASRSGNYNEQFF	TGTGCCAGTAGAAGCGGGAACTACAATGAGCAGTTCTTC
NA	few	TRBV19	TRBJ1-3	CASSMEAVPRGNTIYF	TGTGCCAGTAGTATGGAGGCCGTTCCGCGAGGAAACACCATATATTTT
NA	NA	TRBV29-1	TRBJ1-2	CSVVSNYGYTF	TGCAGCGTTGTATCCAACTATGGCTACACCTTC
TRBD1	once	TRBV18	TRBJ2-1	CASSPPRDRFEQFF	TGTGCCAGCTCACCGCCGCGGGACAGGTTTGAGCAGTTCTTC
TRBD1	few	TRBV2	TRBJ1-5	CASSQDRVSLQPQHF	TGTGCCAGCAGTCAGGACAGGGTCTCTCTTCAGCCCCAGCATTTT
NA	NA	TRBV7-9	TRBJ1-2	CASSLQGIYGYTF	TGTGCCAGCAGCTTACAGGGCATCTATGGCTACACCTTC
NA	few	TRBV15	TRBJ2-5	CATSRVDRQETQYF	TGTGCCACCAGCAGAGTTGACAGACAAGAGACCCAGTACTTC
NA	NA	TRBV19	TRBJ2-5	CASSRDVQETQYF	TGTGCCAGTAGTAGAGACGTCCAAGAGACCCAGTACTTC
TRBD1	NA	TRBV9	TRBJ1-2	CASSLGTGHYGYTF	TGTGCCAGCAGCTTAGGGACAGGTCACTATGGCTACACCTTC
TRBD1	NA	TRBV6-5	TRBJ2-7	CATGQGVSYEQYF	TGTGCCACCGGACAGGGGGTCTCCTACGAGCAGTACTTC
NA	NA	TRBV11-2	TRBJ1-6	CASSLTNRGSPLHF	TGTGCCAGCAGCTTAACGAATAGGGGGTCACCCCTCCACTTT
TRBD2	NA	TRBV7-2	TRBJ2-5	CASSLVPSGGQETQYF	TGTGCCAGCAGCTTAGTCCCTAGCGGGGGTCAAGAGACCCAGTACTTC